The T cell receptor (beta chain) described here comes from a study of blood T cell repertoires in COVID-19. Whole-study context: Sites in the United States, Italy and Spain provided acute and convalescent COVID-19 samples. T cells, B-cell-depleted T cells, or PBMCs provided the cDNA or gDNA that served as material.

Germline values: CDR1 SGHNT, CDR2 YYREEE (reference sequence). V was shortened by 0 bases and J by 1 base, with 8 bases between the two germline ends. The CDR3 has 15 amino acids. As handled by the study authors: Estimated nucleated cell counts came from reference gene primer amplification. The method was immunoSEQ multiplex PCR; TCRdb's version includes in-frame clones alone and lacks a portion of them. The V and J calls and the clone size are those of that table, but D and trimming were determined from the DNA. The table shows hundreds of thousands of clones, with about 88% occurring only once. Sequencing was performed on peripheral blood. This receptor was taken from a woman aged 40 to 50 who had recovered from COVID-19. The chain carries TRBV5-4 and TRBJ2-1, with no clear D. CDR3 region: CASSLESASYNEQFF. DNA of the CDR3: TGTGCCAGCAGCTTGGAGTCCGCGTCCTACAATGAGCAGTTCTTC.